Below, 16 T cell receptor beta chains from the same sample are listed, as sequenced in a study of T cell changes during pregnancy in multiple sclerosis. TCRdb keeps only in-frame clones here, not all; method: immunoSEQ multiplex PCR. There are roughly 100,000 clones in the sample; 75% to 95% occur only once, and more than 1.5% lies in the top ten. Sequenced here: peripheral blood, sampled after pregnancy. These receptors came from a female donor in good health, enrolled as a control in a pregnancy study.

This clone came up once. V gene TRBV5-4 combines with J gene TRBJ1-1; TRBD1 is a possible D gene (5 bases). Germline CDR1 is SGHNT and CDR2 is YYREEE (reference sequence). V shed 3 bases and J shed 10 bases, with 13 bases lying between them. There are 12 residues in the CDR3. CDR3 in amino acids: CASSSDTQGAFF. CDR3 DNA: TGTGCCAGCAGCTCTGACACTCAGGGAGCTTTCTTT.

This clone was seen once. This chain links TRBV4-2 with TRBJ2-3; 7 bases align to TRBD1. After removal of 3 bases from V and 6 bases from J, the junction contained 6 bases not matched to a gene. Looked up from germline, CDR1 is LGHNA and CDR2 is YNFKEQ. The CDR3 is made up of 14 amino acids. The CDR3 loop reads CASSHLNRGDTQYF. The CDR3 DNA follows: TGTGCCAGCAGCCACCTTAACAGGGGTGATACGCAGTATTTT.

This chain links TRBV4-2 with TRBJ2-7, with TRBD2 matching over 10 bases. The CDR3 spans 18 residues. J lost 4 bases, V lost 0 bases, and 12 bases had no gene match. CDR1 LGHNA and CDR2 YNFKEQ come from the germline V gene. The CDR3 DNA follows: TGTGCCAGCAGCCAAGAGGGACTAGCGTCATCTTACTCATACGAGCAGTACTTC. Its translation: CASSQEGLASSYSYEQYF.

The V call is TRBV27, the J call TRBJ2-2; possible D gene TRBD1, 6 bases. CDR3 size: 15 residues. V lost 3 bases, J lost 4 bases, and 12 bases lay in between. Germline assignment: CDR1 MNHEY and CDR2 SMNVEV (reference sequence). Here the CDR3 reads CASSFLTGTTGELFF. In DNA form, the CDR3 reads TGTGCCAGCAGTTTCCTCACAGGGACCACCGGGGAGCTGTTTTTT.

The rearrangement uses TRBV30 and TRBJ1-1; D not resolved. The CDR3 length is 14 residues. Germline loops: CDR1 GTSNPN, CDR2 SVGIG (reference sequence). Trimming took off 0 bases at V and 1 base at J, with 9 bases between the two ends. CDR3 sequence reads: CAWSVARWNTEAFF. CDR3 bases: TGTGCCTGGAGTGTTGCGCGGTGGAACACTGAAGCTTTCTTT.

CDR3 coding DNA: TGTGCCAGCCGGGGACAGCGGAACACTGAAGCTTTCTTT. Its translation: CASRGQRNTEAFF. V is TRBV18 and J is TRBJ1-1; 7 bases match TRBD1. The germline CDR1 and CDR2 sequences are KGHSH and LQKENI. J gave up 1 base and V 8 bases, and 4 bases lay outside the gene matches. The CDR3 consists of 13 residues.

This chain links TRBV25-1 with TRBJ2-5; D perhaps matches TRBD2 (5 bases). V lost 8 bases, J lost 5 bases, and 18 bases lay in between. This CDR3 is built from 14 residues. Germline V gives CDR1 MGHDK, CDR2 SYGVNS. For the CDR3, the DNA is TGTGCCAGCGCTAATCTCGGGGATAGGGAGACCCAGTACTTC. Its translation: CASANLGDRETQYF. Filled out from reference TRBV25-1 and TRBJ2-5, the complete variable domain reads EADIYQTPRYLVIGTGKKITLECSQTMGHDKMYWYQQDPGMELHLIHYSYGVNSTEKGDLSSESTVSRIRTEHFPLTLESARPSHTSQYLCASANLGDRETQYFGPGTRLLVL.

Only one count was recorded for this clone. The chain is built from TRBV12-5 and TRBJ1-5; a weak D match, TRBD1 (6 bases). The CDR3 is 19 residues long. Germline assignment: CDR1 LGHNT and CDR2 FRNRAP. Trimming took off 0 bases at V and 0 bases at J, with 18 bases between the two ends. CDR3 region: CASGLVPKEAGDSNQPQHF. CDR3 nucleotides: TGTGCTAGTGGTTTGGTACCAAAGGAGGCAGGGGATAGCAATCAGCCCCAGCATTTT.

This clone was recorded only once. CDR3 region: CASSEAGRANYGYTF. As DNA, the CDR3 is TGTGCCAGCAGTGAAGCGGGCAGGGCTAACTATGGCTACACCTTC. This chain uses TRBV6-1 with TRBJ1-2; D perhaps matches TRBD1 (5 bases). Trimming stripped 0 bases from V and 0 bases from J, with 8 bases between. This CDR3 region has 15 residues. Germline-derived CDR1 and CDR2 are MNHNS and SASEGT.

V is TRBV25-1 and J is TRBJ2-5, with D perhaps TRBD2 (5 bases). The CDR3 loop spans 16 amino acids. V was pared by 0 bases and J by 5 bases, with 16 bases between. CDR1 and CDR2 from the germline V gene are MGHDK and SYGVNS. This CDR3 reads CASSEYRRGLEETQYF. CDR3 nucleotide sequence: TGTGCCAGCAGTGAATATCGGCGAGGGTTGGAGGAGACCCAGTACTTC.

This chain links TRBV2 with TRBJ2-1; TRBD2 matches 12 bases. Trimming removed 3 bases from V and 10 bases from J; junction bases left unmatched: 7. The germline V gene encodes CDR1 SNHLY and CDR2 FYNNEI. CDR3 length: 15 amino acids. CDR3 in DNA: TGTGCCAGCAGTGACGTAACTAGCGGGGGGAACGAGCAGTTCTTC. Amino acids: CASSDVTSGGNEQFF.

CDR3 sequence: CASKRGEGSDTQYF. Here the CDR3 DNA reads TGCGCCAGCAAGCGGGGAGAGGGTTCAGATACGCAGTATTTT. This chain uses TRBV5-1 with TRBJ2-3, with 7 nucleotides matching TRBD2. Germline V gene sequence: CDR1 SGHRS, CDR2 YFSETQ. V was clipped by 6 bases and J by 4 bases; unmatched bases: 8. The CDR3 extends over 14 amino acids. The variable domain in full, completed from reference TRBV5-1 and TRBJ2-3, reads KAGVTQTPRYLIKTRGQQVTLSCSPISGHRSVSWYQQTPGQGLQFLFEYFSETQRNKGNFPGRFSGRQFSNSRSEMNVSTLELGDSALYLCASKRGEGSDTQYFGPGTRLTVL.

J is TRBJ2-3 and V is TRBV7-2; 7 bases are shared with TRBD2. Per germline, CDR1 SGHTA and CDR2 FQGNSA. With V trimmed by 3 bases and J by 8 bases, 11 bases remained unmatched. CDR3 length equals 15 residues. CDR3 sequence reads: CASSFGTTERGTQYF. The CDR3 DNA reads as TGTGCCAGCAGCTTCGGGACTACCGAAAGGGGTACGCAGTATTTT.

This clone was seen a single time. This chain connects TRBV19 to TRBJ1-4; D is perhaps TRBD1 (6 bases). This CDR3 has 14 amino acids. CDR1 is LNHDA, CDR2 SQIVND, per germline (reference sequence). Trimming took 5 bases from V and 3 from J, leaving 10 bases between them. The CDR3 loop is CASSGGRANEKLFF. CDR3 in DNA: TGTGCCAGTAGTGGGGGCAGGGCTAATGAAAAACTGTTTTTT.

The chain recombines TRBV7-2 with TRBJ2-5; a possible D gene is TRBD2 (6 bases). This CDR3 is 13 amino acids long. The V and J ends lost 4 bases and 5 bases respectively, with 11 bases between them. The germline V gene has CDR1 SGHTA and CDR2 FQGNSA. This CDR3 reads CASSSEGRETQYF. The CDR3, as DNA: TGTGCCAGCAGCTCGGAGGGGCGGGAGACCCAGTACTTC.

The V gene is TRBV27, the J gene TRBJ1-5; D is unclear. This CDR3 spans 15 amino acids. Trimming stripped 4 bases from V and 2 bases from J, with 12 bases between. Germline CDR1 MNHEY, CDR2 SMNVEV (reference sequence). For the CDR3, the DNA is TGTGCCAGCAGTTATTTGGCCGATCGCAATCAGCCCCAGCATTTT. This gives the protein CASSYLADRNQPQHF.